The sequence of this TCR beta chain was determined in a study of patients and donors after allogeneic stem cell transplantation. A single record per CDR3 protein comes from TCRdb applying MiXCR to the RT-PCR reads. The sample shows roughly 880,000 distinct CDR3 sequences, more than 15% of them seen only once. The length of the CDR3 is 16 residues. V lost 5 bases to trimming and J lost 0 bases, with 19 bases between them. Per the germline V gene, CDR1 is SQVTM and CDR2 is ANQGSEA. In its sample, this clonotype was seen many times. Material: blood, either unsorted or a sorted T cell fraction (not recorded which). The chain carries TRBV29-1 and TRBJ1-1; no definite D call. This clonotype originated in a human donor who was either an allogeneic HSCT recipient or a stem cell or donor lymphocyte infusion donor (not recorded which). It is not recorded whose cells these are; they may come from a transplant donor. This CDR3 reads CSVYPREHLMNTEAFF. Written as DNA, the CDR3 is TGCAGCGTTTATCCCCGGGAACACCTCATGAACACTGAAGCTTTCTTT. Drawing the rest from reference TRBV29-1 and TRBJ1-1, the complete variable domain is SAVISQKPSRDICQRGTSLTIQCQVDSQVTMMFWYRQQPGQSLTLIATANQGSEATYESGFVIDKFPISRPNLTFSTLTVSNMSPEDSSIYLCSVYPREHLMNTEAFFGQGTRLTVV.